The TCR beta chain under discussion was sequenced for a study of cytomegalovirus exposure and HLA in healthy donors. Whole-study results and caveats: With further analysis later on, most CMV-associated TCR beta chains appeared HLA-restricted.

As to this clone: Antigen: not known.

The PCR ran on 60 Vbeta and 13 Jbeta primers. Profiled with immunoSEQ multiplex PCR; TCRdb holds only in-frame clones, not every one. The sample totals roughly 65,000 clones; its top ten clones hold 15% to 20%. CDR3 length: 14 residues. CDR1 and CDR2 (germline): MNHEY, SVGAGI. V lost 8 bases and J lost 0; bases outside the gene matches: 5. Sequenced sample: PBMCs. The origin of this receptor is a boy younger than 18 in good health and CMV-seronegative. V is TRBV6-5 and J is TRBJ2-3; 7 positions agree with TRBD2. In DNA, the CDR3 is TGTGCCAGCGTCCTAGCGGTGAGCACAGATACGCAGTATTTT. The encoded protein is CASVLAVSTDTQYF.